The source of this T cell receptor (beta chain) is a study of shared clonotypes between healthy human individuals (dated by TCRdb to about 2020). With regard to the full study: The cohort comprised two women and three men aged 18 to 49 years. For each donor, CD4 naive and CD4 memory were each run on three plates, CD8 naive on two plates, and CD8 memory on one plate. The study deeply sequenced blood TCR repertoires of five healthy adults to estimate repertoire size and the extent of clonotype sharing between individuals. Libraries were prepared and TCR repertoires were sequenced by different laboratories using diverse techniques, in order to increase sequencing depth and limit assay-specific biases. Per donor, leukapheresis produced somewhere between about 0.8 and 9.5 billion PBMCs.

The CDR3 numbers 12 residues from cysteine through phenylalanine. Only the CDR3 DNA is retained, 36 bases long and in frame from the first base. V is reduced by 4 bases and J by 13 bases, leaving a spacing of 16 bases between them. In the germline V gene, CDR1 corresponds to LGHNT and CDR2 to FRNRAP. Using the deep immunoSEQ assay, TCR CDR3 regions were amplified from genomic DNA by multiplex PCR. For each cell subset, the extracted genomic DNA was distributed evenly across all wells of several immunoSEQ 96-well plates, and each plate served as one replicate. For sorted subsets, each replicate PCR was loaded with roughly 190 ng genomic DNA, equivalent to approximately 33,000 T cell genomes. Purified libraries were measured with a Qubit 3.0 fluorometer, size-checked on a Bioanalyzer 2100, and measured again with the KAPA Library Quantification kit. Every immunoSEQ 96-well plate was sequenced on a separate single-read 150-cycle Illumina NextSeq 550 flow cell. Per the source publication's procedure: Because the immunoSEQ output held only junctional sequences and lacked quality scores, the filtering could not match the filtering applied to full-length reads. To assign V/J genes and CDR3, sequences were annotated against IMGT germline references using PyIR, a Python wrapper for IgBLAST v1.9. Any read was removed if the V/J assignment was weak (E-value above 1e-6), the CDR3 was missing, or the read contained stop codons, out-of-frame junctions, or ambiguous translated residues. V3J clonotypes were defined by identical inferred V gene, J gene, and CDR3 amino acid sequence. Percentage overlap between repertoires was computed as shared unique clonotypes divided by the size of the smaller repertoire. RTK rarefaction, the Chao1 estimator, and Recon v2.1 estimates of unobserved clonotypes were used to assess repertoire richness. OLGA was used to compute generation probabilities for all TCRbeta clonotypes that the gDNA method yielded from a handful of donors. Entries here come from immuneACCESS through TCRdb and include only in-frame sequences with V and J called. Some clones fail to appear in such tables; in the studies checked, an unresolved V gene covers under half of the shortfall, and the cause of the remainder is unknown. Clone size and the V and J calls come from that table; the DNA yielded D and trimming. The sample contains roughly 650,000 clones, 90% to 97% of them found a single time. About 0.12% of the sample comes from the top ten.

A word on this clone: It has no known antigen specificity. The sample holds no much larger clone one base away, and base qualities are not on file.

CD8 naive samples consisted of CD45RO-negative cells that were positively selected for CCR7, yielding a CD45RA+CCR7+ population without TemRA cells. Donors were healthy HIV-negative adults with no recently reported acute infections or vaccinations. Every donor was a Caucasian adult residing in Nashville, Tennessee, USA. After blood collection by leukapheresis, PBMCs were isolated using Ficoll-Histopaque density gradient centrifugation and then cryopreserved in the vapor phase of liquid nitrogen. Analytical flow cytometry was used to check the purity and quantity of every magnetically sorted T cell population. Genomic DNA was isolated from each sorted fraction and quantified by UV absorbance on a Nanodrop 2000c. Overall study results and their limits: Naive subsets generally had larger estimated clonotype richness than memory subsets did. Pairwise subsampling indicated that sequencing depth was expected to affect the degree of clonotype sharing among donors. Sampling was limited to blood, and TCR repertoires in tissue likely differ from TCR repertoires in blood. Across a handful of donors, about 5.2% of naive CD4, roughly 3.5% of naive CD8, 2.3% of memory CD4, and around 0.4% of memory CD8 clonotypes were shared. Because the study included a small number of donors, the genetic and exposure-history diversity represented was limited. Rarefaction of sorted-subset datasets indicated incomplete sequencing despite the large sequencing depth. Clonotypes shared by all four sorted-subset donors showed higher generation probabilities than non-shared clonotypes.

The V and J genes are TRBV12-5 and TRBJ1-2, with an unclear D gene assignment. Sequenced: naive CD8+ T cells sorted from blood. Sample cell subset or site, as interpreted from the label and publication: CD45RA+CCR7+. This receptor was obtained from a woman in her 30s in good health. The CDR3 region: CASGSNEGGLTF. The nucleotide sequence reads TGTGCTAGTGGTTCGAACGAGGGTGGTCTCACCTTC.